Described below is a single T cell receptor beta chain sequence and its context. Per the authors' pipeline: Amplification with reference gene primers provided the estimates of nucleated cell counts. Method: immunoSEQ multiplex PCR; TCRdb's copy keeps in-frame clones and lacks some. D and trimming were read from the DNA, whereas the V and J calls and clone size are those reported in that table. The table includes about 87,000 clones, around 80% detected once. The CDR3 has 14 residues. Germline lookup yields CDR1 MNHEY and CDR2 SVGEGT. V gave up 2 bases and J gave up 4 bases, with 10 bases separating them. The record originates from a study of blood T cell repertoires in COVID-19. Study information: Whether acute or convalescent, the COVID-19 samples came from the United States, Italy and Spain. T cells, B-cell-depleted T cells, or PBMCs supplied cDNA or gDNA.

This TCR was sampled from a woman aged 80 or over with active or convalescent COVID-19. The rearrangement links TRBV6-2 or TRBV6-3 to TRBJ2-3, with a tentative D call TRBD2 (5 bases). The sample taken for sequencing was peripheral blood. Written as DNA, the CDR3 is TGTGCCAGCAGTTACCGGGGAACGCCAGATACGCAGTATTTT. Amino acid sequence: CASSYRGTPDTQYF.